This T cell receptor beta chain is drawn from a study of early T cells in non-severe SARS-CoV-2 infection. Individually, cDNA molecules had unique molecular identifiers attached to them. TCRdb called the 5' RACE reads again in MiXCR, with one record for every CDR3 protein. This sample carries tens of thousands of distinct CDR3 sequences, around 15% of them seen once, and the ten largest clones take about 4%. This clonotype was picked up a small number of times. The antigen is not known. Study conclusions and caveats: VDJdb matching favored anti-spike CD8 responses, missing private and CD4 specificities.

The material was whole blood, obtained at baseline. This receptor was obtained from an adult who was a healthcare worker with PCR-confirmed SARS-CoV-2 infection or an uninfected control (not recorded which).

The CDR3 DNA is TGTGCCAGCGACCGGACAGCTTCGAACACTGAAGCTTTCTTT. Translation gives CASDRTASNTEAFF. The V and J genes are TRBV6-1 and TRBJ1-1, with TRBD1 as a possible D gene (6 bases). CDR1 MNHNS and CDR2 SASEGT come from the germline V gene. V lost 8 bases to trimming and J lost 1 base, with 14 bases between them. This CDR3 has 14 amino acids.